The present TCR beta chain was sequenced within a study of shared clonotypes between healthy human individuals. Concerning this clone itself: Its antigen is unidentified.

CDR1 and CDR2 from the germline V gene are GTSNPN and SVGIG (reference sequence). Trimming stripped 0 bases from V and 2 bases from J, with 10 bases between. This CDR3 has 15 residues. Each subset's genomic DNA was shared equally among a number of immunoSEQ plates. Sorted-subset replicate PCR reactions contained roughly 190 ng DNA, corresponding to some 29,000 T cell genomes. The table came from immunoSEQ multiplex PCR; TCRdb's copy has only in-frame clones and leaves some out. The table lists 2 million to 3 million clones, over 85% of them singletons. Study results and limitations: Sharing across a few donors was seen in approximately 5.2% of naive CD4 clonotypes.

The study drew its donors from healthy HIV-negative adults without recent acute infections or vaccinations. Sequencing input: naive CD4+ T cells from PBMCs. Sample subset: CD45RA+ positively selected. The clonotype comes from a man aged 18 to 30 in good health. Some clones in this sample may be carry-over from other donors' samples. The J gene is TRBJ2-2, the V gene TRBV30; D call uncertain. The CDR3, as DNA: TGTGCCTGGAGTGTAAGGCTAGTTAACACCGGGGAGCTGTTTTTT. Translating it yields CAWSVRLVNTGELFF. Together with reference TRBV30 and TRBJ2-2, the CDR3 gives the full variable domain: SQTIHQWPATLVQPVGSPLSLECTVEGTSNPNLYWYRQAAGRGLQLLFYSVGIGQISSEVPQNLSASRPQDRQFILSSKKLLLSDSGFYLCAWSVRLVNTGELFFGEGSRLTVL.